This T cell receptor beta chain appears in the sequencing data of a study of T cell repertoires in cytomegalovirus infection. This clonotype was observed a handful of times. One entry per CDR3 protein, called by TCRdb with MiXCR from the reads. The table shows 480,000 or so distinct CDR3 sequences, with roughly 10% occurring only once. V shed 3 bases and J shed 0 bases, with 15 bases lying between them. There are 17 residues in the CDR3. Germline assignment: CDR1 MDHEN and CDR2 SYDVKM. The clonotype was recovered from a human donor in good health (CMV status not recorded). Some clones in this sample may be carry-over from other donors' samples. The V gene is TRBV28, the J gene TRBJ2-1, with D possibly matching TRBD1 (7 bases). The sequenced sample consisted of PBMCs. CDR3 nucleotide sequence: TGTGCCAGCAGTTTCGTCCAGGGGGGTCACTCCTACAATGAGCAGTTCTTC. Translation: CASSFVQGGHSYNEQFF.